The rows below give T cell receptor beta chains drawn from one sample of a study of Graves' ophthalmopathy and Graves' hyperthyroidism. Using its own MiXCR run on the multiplex PCR reads, TCRdb lists one record per CDR3 protein. Here the sample spans 300,000 to 450,000 distinct CDR3 sequences, 17% being singletons. Sequenced material: peripheral blood. The source is an adult woman with stable Graves' hyperthyroidism. The CDR3 runs from the conserved cysteine through the conserved F or W. Fields, in order: V gene, D gene, CDR3 length, J gene, CDR3 protein. A D gene is named only where the DNA matches it firmly.

TRBV2	-	15	TRBJ1-1	CASTQPGAPSTEAFF
TRBV4-3	TRBD1	15	TRBJ1-2	CASSQGGQGGYGYTF
TRBV6-1	-	13	TRBJ2-5	CATRLVRRETQYF
TRBV7-2	-	15	TRBJ2-6	CASSPGTTGANVLTF
TRBV6-5	-	16	TRBJ2-7	CASSQGMGLSIYEQYF
TRBV4-3	TRBD1	16	TRBJ1-1	CASSQVGPIGGTEAFF
TRBV10-3	-	15	TRBJ1-2	CAISESVRTNYGYTF
TRBV19	-	16	TRBJ1-2	CASSMNGGAVNYGYTF
TRBV27	-	13	TRBJ1-1	CASSLRRQAEAFF
TRBV5-1	-	14	TRBJ1-1	CASSVAGANTEAFF
TRBV6-4	-	13	TRBJ2-2	CARQAPNTGELFF
TRBV14	-	16	TRBJ2-5	CASSQDTSGAPRDQYF
TRBV27	-	13	TRBJ1-1	CASSVDLSTEAFF
TRBV6-2/TRBV6-3	-	12	TRBJ1-1	CASSDPARGAFF
TRBV12-3/TRBV12-4	-	13	TRBJ1-2	CASSLRSPYGYTF
TRBV20-1	TRBD2	16	TRBJ2-5	CSARLAGGPVVETQYF
TRBV14	-	14	TRBJ1-1	CASSPRRVNTEAFF